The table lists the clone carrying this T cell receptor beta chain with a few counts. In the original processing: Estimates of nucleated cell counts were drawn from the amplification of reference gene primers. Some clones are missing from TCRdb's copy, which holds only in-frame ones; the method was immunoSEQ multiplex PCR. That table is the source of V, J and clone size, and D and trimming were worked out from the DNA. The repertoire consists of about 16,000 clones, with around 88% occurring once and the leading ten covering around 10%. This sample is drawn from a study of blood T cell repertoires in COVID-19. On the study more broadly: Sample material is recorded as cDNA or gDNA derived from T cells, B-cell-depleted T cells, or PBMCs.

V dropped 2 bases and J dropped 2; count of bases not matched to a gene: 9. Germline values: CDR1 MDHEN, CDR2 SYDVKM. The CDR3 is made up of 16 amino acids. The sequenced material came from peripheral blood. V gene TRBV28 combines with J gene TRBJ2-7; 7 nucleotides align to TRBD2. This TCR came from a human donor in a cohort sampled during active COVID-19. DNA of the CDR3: TGTGCCAGCAGTTTAACGAGCGGGGTCGTCCCCTACGAGCAGTACTTC. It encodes CASSLTSGVVPYEQYF. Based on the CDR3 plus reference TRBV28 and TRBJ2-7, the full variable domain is DVKVTQSSRYLVKRTGEKVFLECVQDMDHENMFWYRQDPGLGLRLIYFSYDVKMKEKGDIPEGYSVSREKKERFSLILESASTNQTSMYLCASSLTSGVVPYEQYFGPGTRLTVT.